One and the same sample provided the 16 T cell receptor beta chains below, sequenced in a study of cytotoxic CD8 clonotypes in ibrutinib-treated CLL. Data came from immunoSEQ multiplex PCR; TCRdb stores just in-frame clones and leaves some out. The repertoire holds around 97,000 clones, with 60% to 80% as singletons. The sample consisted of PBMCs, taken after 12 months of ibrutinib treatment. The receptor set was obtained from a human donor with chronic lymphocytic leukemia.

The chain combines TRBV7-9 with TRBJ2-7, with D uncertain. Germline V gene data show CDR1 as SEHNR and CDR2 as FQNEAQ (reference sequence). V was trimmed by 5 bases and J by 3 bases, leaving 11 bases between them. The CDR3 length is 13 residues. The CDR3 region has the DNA TGTGCCAGCAGCCCATTGAGTGACTACGAGCAGTACTTC. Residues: CASSPLSDYEQYF.

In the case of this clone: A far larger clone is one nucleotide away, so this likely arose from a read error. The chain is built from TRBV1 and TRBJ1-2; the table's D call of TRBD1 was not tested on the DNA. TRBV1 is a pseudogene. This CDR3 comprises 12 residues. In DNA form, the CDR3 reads TGCACCAGCAGCCAAGATTCAGAAGGCTACACCTTC. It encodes CTSSQDSEGYTF.

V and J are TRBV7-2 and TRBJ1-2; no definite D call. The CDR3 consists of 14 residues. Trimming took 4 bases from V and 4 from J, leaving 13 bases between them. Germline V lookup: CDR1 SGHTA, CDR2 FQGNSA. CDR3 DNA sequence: TGTGCCAGCAGCTCGATTGTGGGCGGCTATGGCTACACCTTC. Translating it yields CASSSIVGGYGYTF. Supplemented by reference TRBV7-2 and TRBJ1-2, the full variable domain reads GAGVSQSPSNKVTEKGKDVELRCDPISGHTALYWYRQSLGQGLEFLIYFQGNSAPDKSGLPSDRFSAERTGGSVSTLTIQRTQQEDSAVYLCASSSIVGGYGYTFGSGTRLTVV.

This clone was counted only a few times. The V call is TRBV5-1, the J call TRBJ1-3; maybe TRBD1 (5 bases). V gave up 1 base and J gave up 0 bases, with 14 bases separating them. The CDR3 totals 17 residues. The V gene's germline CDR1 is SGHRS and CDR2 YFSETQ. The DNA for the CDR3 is TGCGCCAGCAGCTTGTTGACAGACCTACACTCTGGAAACACCATATATTTT. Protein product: CASSLLTDLHSGNTIYF.

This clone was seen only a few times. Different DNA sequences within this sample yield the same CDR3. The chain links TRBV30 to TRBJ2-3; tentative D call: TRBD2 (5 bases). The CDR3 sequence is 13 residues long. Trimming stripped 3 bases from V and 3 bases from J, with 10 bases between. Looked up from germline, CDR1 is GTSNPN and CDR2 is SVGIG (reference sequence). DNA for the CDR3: TGTGCCTGGAGCCGTCCGGGAACAGATACGCAGTATTTT. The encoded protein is CAWSRPGTDTQYF.

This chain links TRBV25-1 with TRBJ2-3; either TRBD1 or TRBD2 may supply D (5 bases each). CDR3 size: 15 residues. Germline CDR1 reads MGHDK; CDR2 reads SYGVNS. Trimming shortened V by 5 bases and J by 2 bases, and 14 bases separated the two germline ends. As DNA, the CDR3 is TGTGCCAGCAGTTTTCAGGGAGCGATCACAGATACGCAGTATTTT. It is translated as CASSFQGAITDTQYF.

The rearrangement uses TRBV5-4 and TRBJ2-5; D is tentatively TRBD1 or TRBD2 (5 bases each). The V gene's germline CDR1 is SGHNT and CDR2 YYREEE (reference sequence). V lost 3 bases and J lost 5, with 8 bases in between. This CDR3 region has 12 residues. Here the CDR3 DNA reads TGTGCCAGCAGCTGGGGCGGGGAGACCCAGTACTTC. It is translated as CASSWGGETQYF.

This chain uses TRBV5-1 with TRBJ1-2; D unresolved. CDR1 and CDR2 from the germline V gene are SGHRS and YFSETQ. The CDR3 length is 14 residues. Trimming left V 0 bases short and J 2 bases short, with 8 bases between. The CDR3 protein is CASSLEAVNYGYTF. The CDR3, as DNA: TGCGCCAGCAGCTTGGAGGCAGTCAACTATGGCTACACCTTC.

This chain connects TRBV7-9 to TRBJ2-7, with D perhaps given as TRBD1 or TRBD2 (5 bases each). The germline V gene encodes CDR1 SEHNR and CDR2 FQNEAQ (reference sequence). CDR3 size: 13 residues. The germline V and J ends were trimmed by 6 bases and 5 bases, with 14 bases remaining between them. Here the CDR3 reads CASRALGTNEQYF. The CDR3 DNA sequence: TGTGCCAGCAGGGCCCTAGGGACCAACGAGCAGTACTTC.

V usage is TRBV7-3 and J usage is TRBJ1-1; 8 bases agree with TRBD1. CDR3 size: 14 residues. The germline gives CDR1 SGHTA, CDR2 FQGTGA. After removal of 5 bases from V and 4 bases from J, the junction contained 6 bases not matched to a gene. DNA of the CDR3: TGTGCCAGCAGCCCGGACAGGGACTCCACTGAAGCTTTCTTT. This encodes CASSPDRDSTEAFF.

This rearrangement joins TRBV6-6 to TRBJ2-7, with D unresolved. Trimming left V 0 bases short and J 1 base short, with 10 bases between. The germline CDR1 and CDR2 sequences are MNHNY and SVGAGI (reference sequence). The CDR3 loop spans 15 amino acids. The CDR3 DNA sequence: TGTGCCAGCAGTTACTCGGGCAGTAGTTCCTACGAGCAGTACTTC. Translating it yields CASSYSGSSSYEQYF.

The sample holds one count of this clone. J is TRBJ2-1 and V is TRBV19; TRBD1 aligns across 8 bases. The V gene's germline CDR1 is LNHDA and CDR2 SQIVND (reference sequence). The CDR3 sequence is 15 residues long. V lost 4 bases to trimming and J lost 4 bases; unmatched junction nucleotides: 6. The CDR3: CASSTYRGSYNEQFF. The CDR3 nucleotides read TGTGCCAGTAGTACTTACAGGGGGTCGTACAATGAGCAGTTCTTC.

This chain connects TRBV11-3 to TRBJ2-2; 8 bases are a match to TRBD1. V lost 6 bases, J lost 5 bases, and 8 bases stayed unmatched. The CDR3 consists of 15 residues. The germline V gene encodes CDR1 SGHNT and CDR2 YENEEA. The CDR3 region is CASSTRGLGTGELFF. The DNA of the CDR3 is TGTGCCAGCAGTACCAGGGGGCTGGGGACCGGGGAGCTGTTTTTT.

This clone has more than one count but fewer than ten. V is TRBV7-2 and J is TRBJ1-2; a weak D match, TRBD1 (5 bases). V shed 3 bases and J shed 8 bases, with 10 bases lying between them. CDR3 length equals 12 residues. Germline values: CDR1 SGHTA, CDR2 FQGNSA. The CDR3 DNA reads TGTGCCAGCAGCTTCCCGGGACGGGGCTACACCTTC. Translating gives CASSFPGRGYTF.

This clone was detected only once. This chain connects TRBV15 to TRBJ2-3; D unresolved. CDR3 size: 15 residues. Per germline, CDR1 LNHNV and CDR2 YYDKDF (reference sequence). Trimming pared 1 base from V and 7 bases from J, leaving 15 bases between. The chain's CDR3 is CATSRASGSGYTQYF. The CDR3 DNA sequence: TGTGCCACCAGCAGAGCTTCTGGCTCTGGGTATACGCAGTATTTT.

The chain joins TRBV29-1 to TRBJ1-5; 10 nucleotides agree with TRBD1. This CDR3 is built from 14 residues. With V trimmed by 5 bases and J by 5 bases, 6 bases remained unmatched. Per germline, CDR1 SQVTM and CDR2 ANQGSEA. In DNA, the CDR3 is TGCAGCGTTCAGGGACAGGGGAGGGATCAGCCCCAGCATTTT. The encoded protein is CSVQGQGRDQPQHF.